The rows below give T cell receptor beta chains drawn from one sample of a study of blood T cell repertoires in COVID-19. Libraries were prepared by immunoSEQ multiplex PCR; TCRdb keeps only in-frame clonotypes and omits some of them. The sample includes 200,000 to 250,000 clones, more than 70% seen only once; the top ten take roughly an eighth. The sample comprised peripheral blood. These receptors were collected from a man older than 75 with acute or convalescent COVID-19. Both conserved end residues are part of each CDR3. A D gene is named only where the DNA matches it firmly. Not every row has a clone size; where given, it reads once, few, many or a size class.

CDR3 DNA: TGCGCCAGCAGCTTCGAACAGGGCCCATCTGGAAACACCATATATTTT
CDR3 protein: CASSFEQGPSGNTIYF
V gene: TRBV5-1
CDR3 length: 16
D gene: .
J gene: TRBJ1-3
clone size: .

CDR3 DNA: TGTGCCAGCAGCTTAGTGGCACAAGATGAGCAGTTCTTC
CDR3 protein: CASSLVAQDEQFF
V gene: TRBV7-9
CDR3 length: 13
D gene: .
J gene: TRBJ2-1
clone size: .

CDR3 DNA: TGCAGCGCCGGGGCAGGGGATAGGATGGATGGCTACACCTTC
CDR3 protein: CSAGAGDRMDGYTF
V gene: TRBV29-1
CDR3 length: 14
D gene: .
J gene: TRBJ1-2
clone size: once

CDR3 DNA: TGTGCCAGCAGTTCCTACCCGGAGACCCAGTACTTC
CDR3 protein: CASSSYPETQYF
V gene: TRBV28
CDR3 length: 12
D gene: .
J gene: TRBJ2-5
clone size: .

CDR3 DNA: TGTGCCTCTGCGGTATCGGAGACCCAGTACTTC
CDR3 protein: CASAVSETQYF
V gene: TRBV28
CDR3 length: 11
D gene: .
J gene: TRBJ2-5
clone size: once

CDR3 DNA: TGTGCCAGCAGTTTGACGGGGGTGGAAAAACTGTTTTTT
CDR3 protein: CASSLTGVEKLFF
V gene: TRBV12-3/TRBV12-4
CDR3 length: 13
D gene: .
J gene: TRBJ1-4
clone size: .

CDR3 DNA: TGCAGTGGTAGTCGGCAGGGCACAGATACGCAGTATTTT
CDR3 protein: CSGSRQGTDTQYF
V gene: TRBV20-1
CDR3 length: 13
D gene: .
J gene: TRBJ2-3
clone size: .

CDR3 DNA: TGTGCCAGCAAGATTGAGGATTCCTATGGCTACACCTTC
CDR3 protein: CASKIEDSYGYTF
V gene: TRBV2
CDR3 length: 13
D gene: .
J gene: TRBJ1-2
clone size: .

CDR3 DNA: TGTGCCAGCAGCGGGCTTCAGGGGGATCAGCCCCAGCATTTT
CDR3 protein: CASSGLQGDQPQHF
V gene: TRBV7-9
CDR3 length: 14
D gene: TRBD1
J gene: TRBJ1-5
clone size: .

CDR3 DNA: TGTGCCAGCAGTAAAGATCGGAGTCCTGAAGCTTTCTTT
CDR3 protein: CASSKDRSPEAFF
V gene: TRBV6-6
CDR3 length: 13
D gene: .
J gene: TRBJ1-1
clone size: .

CDR3 DNA: TGTGCCAGCGGAAAGAGCGGGGGAGTAGGGAGGGAGACCCAGTACTTC
CDR3 protein: CASGKSGGVGRETQYF
V gene: TRBV7-6
CDR3 length: 16
D gene: TRBD2
J gene: TRBJ2-5
clone size: .

CDR3 DNA: TGTGCCAGTAGTATCGCCGGATTCCCGGGACAGCCCCAGCATTTT
CDR3 protein: CASSIAGFPGQPQHF
V gene: TRBV19
CDR3 length: 15
D gene: .
J gene: TRBJ1-5
clone size: .

CDR3 DNA: TGTGCCAGCAGCTTAGCGGGCACAGATACGCAGTATTTT
CDR3 protein: CASSLAGTDTQYF
V gene: TRBV11-2
CDR3 length: 13
D gene: .
J gene: TRBJ2-3
clone size: .

CDR3 DNA: TGTGCCAGCAGCGTCACAGGGTTCAATCAGCCCCAGCATTTT
CDR3 protein: CASSVTGFNQPQHF
V gene: TRBV7-9
CDR3 length: 14
D gene: .
J gene: TRBJ1-5
clone size: .

CDR3 DNA: TGTGCCAGCACCACAGCGCAATCTGGGAGATTCTTC
CDR3 protein: CASTTAQSGRFF
V gene: TRBV28
CDR3 length: 12
D gene: .
J gene: TRBJ2-1
clone size: .

CDR3 DNA: TGCGCCAGCAGCTTGGTGGGAGCCGGCACAGATACGCAGTATTTT
CDR3 protein: CASSLVGAGTDTQYF
V gene: TRBV5-1
CDR3 length: 15
D gene: .
J gene: TRBJ2-3
clone size: .

CDR3 DNA: TGTGCCAGCAGTACCCTTCGCGGCTCCTATAATTCACCCCTCCACTTT
CDR3 protein: CASSTLRGSYNSPLHF
V gene: TRBV28
CDR3 length: 16
D gene: .
J gene: TRBJ1-6
clone size: .

CDR3 DNA: TGTGCCAGCAGCTTAGGACAGGGGCTGTATAATTCACCCCTCCACTTT
CDR3 protein: CASSLGQGLYNSPLHF
V gene: TRBV7-2
CDR3 length: 16
D gene: TRBD1
J gene: TRBJ1-6
clone size: .

CDR3 DNA: TGTGCCAGCAGCTCCAAGGACAGGGGGGAGACCCAGTACTTC
CDR3 protein: CASSSKDRGETQYF
V gene: TRBV5-4
CDR3 length: 14
D gene: TRBD1
J gene: TRBJ2-5
clone size: .

CDR3 DNA: TGCGCCAGCAGTGGACAACCCGGAGGGGAGACCCAGTACTTC
CDR3 protein: CASSGQPGGETQYF
V gene: TRBV10-1
CDR3 length: 14
D gene: .
J gene: TRBJ2-5
clone size: .